Presented here are 31 T cell receptor beta chains from one specimen sequenced in a study of blood T cell repertoires in COVID-19. The table came from immunoSEQ multiplex PCR; TCRdb's copy has only in-frame clones and leaves some out. The data show around 260,000 clones, over 70% seen once. Sequencing was done on a sample of peripheral blood. These receptor sequences come from a woman in her seventies with COVID-19, enrolled during active disease.

This clone was picked up one time. This chain joins TRBV5-1 and TRBJ2-3; TRBD2 agrees at 10 bases. Unmatched junction bases numbered 2, after V lost 2 bases and J lost 2 bases. In germline, CDR1 is SGHRS, CDR2 YFSETQ. This CDR3 region has 15 residues. This CDR3 is CASSLLAGFTDTQYF. The CDR3 nucleotides read TGCGCCAGCAGCTTACTAGCGGGGTTCACAGATACGCAGTATTTT.

This chain uses TRBV11-2 with TRBJ1-2, with D perhaps matching TRBD1 (6 bases). Trimming shortened V by 6 bases and J by 4 bases, and 12 bases separated the two germline ends. The CDR3 sequence is 13 residues long. Germline CDR1 SGHAT, CDR2 FQNNGV. The CDR3 DNA is TGTGCCAGCAGTCGGGGGGCTTCCTATGGCTACACCTTC. Its translation: CASSRGASYGYTF.

J is TRBJ1-3 and V is TRBV5-1; TRBD1 aligns across 7 bases. The V segment lost 4 bases and the J segment 0 bases; nucleotides outside the gene matches: 10. The CDR3 runs 17 residues. Germline V gives CDR1 SGHRS, CDR2 YFSETQ. The CDR3 coding sequence is TGCGCCAGCAGCCCAGGAGGACAGGCGATCTCTGGAAACACCATATATTTT. Protein product: CASSPGGQAISGNTIYF.

CDR3 sequence: CASRPQALYNEQFF. Here the CDR3 DNA reads TGTGCCAGCAGGCCTCAAGCCCTCTACAATGAGCAGTTCTTC. V and J are TRBV11-2 and TRBJ2-1; D remains unclear. Germline V gene lookup returns CDR1 SGHAT and CDR2 FQNNGV. The V gene lost 6 bases and the J gene lost 3 bases, with 12 bases spanning the gap. The CDR3 is 14 residues long. Supplemented by reference TRBV11-2 and TRBJ2-1, the full variable domain reads EAGVAQSPRYKIIEKRQSVAFWCNPISGHATLYWYQQILGQGPKLLIQFQNNGVVDDSQLPKDRFSAERLKGVDSTLKIQPAKLEDSAVYLCASRPQALYNEQFFGPGTRLTVL.

The chain employs TRBV19 and TRBJ1-2; 12 bases match TRBD1. CDR3 length equals 15 residues. Germline-derived CDR1 and CDR2 are LNHDA and SQIVND (reference sequence). Trimming at V came to 7 bases and at J to 6 bases, leaving 9 bases not matched to a gene. The CDR3 nucleotides are TGTGCCAGTATCGTGGGGACAGGGGGCGATAATGGCTACACCTTC. Amino acid sequence: CASIVGTGGDNGYTF.

V and J are TRBV6-5 and TRBJ2-2; D might be TRBD2 (6 bases). CDR1 and CDR2 (germline): MNHEY, SVGAGI. This CDR3 contains 12 residues. Trimming left V 8 bases short and J 7 bases short, with 11 bases between. As DNA, the CDR3 is TGTGCCAGCGGAGGGGTTCTCGGGGAGCTGTTTTTT. This encodes CASGGVLGELFF.

The rearrangement links TRBV11-3 to TRBJ2-7; 10 positions match TRBD1. CDR3 length: 14 residues. Germline-derived CDR1 and CDR2 are SGHNT and YENEEA. Trimming took 8 bases from V and 2 from J; bases not matched to a gene: 6. The DNA for the CDR3 is TGTGCCAGCGCTAGGGACAGGGGAACCTACGAGCAGTACTTC. It translates to CASARDRGTYEQYF.

The V and J genes are TRBV16 and TRBJ1-5, with a weak D call TRBD1 (5 bases). Germline CDR1 KGHSY, CDR2 FQNENV. The CDR3 sequence is 15 residues long. Trimming took 3 bases from V and 1 from J, leaving 10 bases between them. The CDR3 DNA is TGTGCCAGCAGCCACGGGGGGGGAAGCAATCAGCCCCAGCATTTT. Residues: CASSHGGGSNQPQHF.

This chain connects TRBV6-6 to TRBJ2-2; TRBD2 is a possible D gene (5 bases). Germline V gene lookup returns CDR1 MNHNY and CDR2 SVGAGI (reference sequence). The CDR3 totals 15 residues. Trimming took 6 bases from V and 2 from J, leaving 13 bases between them. In DNA form, the CDR3 reads TGTGCCAGCAGCAAAGGGAGTTTAAACACCGGGGAGCTGTTTTTT. Its protein product is CASSKGSLNTGELFF.

This clone occurred once. The chain recombines TRBV21-1 with TRBJ2-1; TRBD1 is the table's D call, not checked against the DNA. TRBV21-1 is a documented pseudogene. The CDR3 spans 16 residues. The CDR3 DNA reads as TGTGCCAGCAGCCGAAGTGCGGACAGGGCCTACAATGAGCAGTTCTTC. This codes for CASSRSADRAYNEQFF.

This CDR3 reads CASSSGQRNTEAFF. CDR3 nucleotides: TGTGCCAGCAGTTCGGGACAAAGGAACACTGAAGCTTTCTTT. The chain carries TRBV6-5 and TRBJ1-1; weak D call: TRBD1 (6 bases). The CDR3 is 14 amino acids. Germline V gene data show CDR1 as MNHEY and CDR2 as SVGAGI. Between the trimmed V and J ends, which lost 4 bases and 1 base, there was a span of 10 bases.

The rearrangement uses TRBV29-1 and TRBJ1-4; possible D gene TRBD1, 5 bases. The V and J ends lost 2 bases and 7 bases respectively, with 17 bases between them. Germline values: CDR1 SQVTM, CDR2 ANQGSEA. The CDR3 runs to 15 residues. The CDR3 bases are TGCAGCGTTGAAAGCGCAGGGAATGGGATTGAAAAACTGTTTTTT. It encodes CSVESAGNGIEKLFF.

The gene calls are TRBV5-1 and TRBJ2-2, with a weak D call TRBD1 (6 bases). Germline CDR1 is SGHRS and CDR2 is YFSETQ. This CDR3 region has 16 residues. Trimming shortened V by 0 bases and J by 0 bases, and 9 bases separated the two germline ends. CDR3 amino acids: CASSLAGGANTGELFF. The CDR3 DNA reads as TGCGCCAGCAGCTTGGCTGGGGGCGCGAACACCGGGGAGCTGTTTTTT.

This chain uses TRBV6-5 with TRBJ2-2; a possible D gene is TRBD2 (6 bases). The CDR3 is made up of 15 amino acids. Trimming left V 8 bases short and J 0 bases short, with 13 bases between. Germline V CDR1 and CDR2: MNHEY, SVGAGI. CDR3 region: CASGVGLANTGELFF. CDR3 DNA sequence: TGTGCCAGCGGGGTGGGACTGGCGAACACCGGGGAGCTGTTTTTT.

The chain uses TRBV6-5 and TRBJ2-7; TRBD1 matches 9 bases. CDR1 MNHEY and CDR2 SVGAGI come from the germline V gene. The CDR3 sequence is 14 residues long. After removal of 7 bases from V and 3 bases from J, the junction contained 7 bases not matched to a gene. CDR3 region: CASKLGQGGYEQYF. In DNA, the CDR3 is TGTGCCAGCAAATTGGGACAGGGTGGCTACGAGCAGTACTTC.

The chain employs TRBV5-1 and TRBJ1-3, with a weak D call TRBD1 (5 bases). There are 16 residues in the CDR3. From germline, CDR1 is SGHRS and CDR2 YFSETQ. V shed 4 bases and J shed 5 bases, with 19 bases lying between them. CDR3 nucleotides: TGCGCCAGCAGCCGAGATCAGGGATCTGCAAGAAACACCATATATTTT. Its translation is CASSRDQGSARNTIYF. Combining the CDR3 with reference TRBV5-1 and TRBJ1-3 gives the whole variable domain KAGVTQTPRYLIKTRGQQVTLSCSPISGHRSVSWYQQTPGQGLQFLFEYFSETQRNKGNFPGRFSGRQFSNSRSEMNVSTLELGDSALYLCASSRDQGSARNTIYFGEGSWLTVV.

The V gene is TRBV6-6, the J gene TRBJ1-6; 8 nucleotides align to TRBD1. The germline V gene encodes CDR1 MNHNY and CDR2 SVGAGI (reference sequence). After removal of 2 bases from V and 10 bases from J, the junction contained 7 bases not matched to a gene. The length of the CDR3 is 15 residues. The CDR3 loop reads CASSYGGQGGSPLHF. The CDR3 nucleotides are TGTGCCAGCAGTTACGGAGGACAGGGTGGCTCACCCCTCCACTTT.

This clone was observed once. V and J are TRBV28 and TRBJ2-5; a possible D gene is TRBD1 (6 bases). Germline V gene lookup returns CDR1 MDHEN and CDR2 SYDVKM. V was trimmed by 3 bases and J by 5 bases, leaving 16 bases between them. CDR3 length: 15 amino acids. The CDR3 DNA follows: TGTGCCAGCAGTTTCAACCCGACAGGAGAGGAGACCCAGTACTTC. Its translation: CASSFNPTGEETQYF.

The rearrangement links TRBV19 to TRBJ1-4; TRBD1 might be the D (6 bases). The CDR3 loop spans 17 amino acids. Germline CDR1 is LNHDA and CDR2 is SQIVND (reference sequence). Trimming shortened V by 1 base and J by 2 bases, and 14 bases separated the two germline ends. CDR3: CASSIGRDMLTNEKLFF. CDR3 coding DNA: TGTGCCAGTAGTATAGGAAGGGACATGCTGACTAATGAAAAACTGTTTTTT.

This chain joins TRBV13 and TRBJ1-1; 8 bases agree with TRBD1. This CDR3 contains 12 residues. Germline V gives CDR1 PRHDT, CDR2 FYEKMQ (reference sequence). V gave up 5 bases and J gave up 8 bases; unmatched junction bases: 4. The CDR3 DNA reads as TGTGCCAGCAGCCCGAGGACAGGGGAAGCTTTCTTT. Translated: CASSPRTGEAFF. Full variable domain (rest looked up from reference TRBV13 and TRBJ1-1): AAGVIQSPRHLIKEKRETATLKCYPIPRHDTVYWYQQGPGQDPQFLISFYEKMQSDKGSIPDRFSAQQFSDYHSELNMSSLELGDSALYFCASSPRTGEAFFGQGTRLTVV.

This clone was observed a single time. This chain links TRBV19 with TRBJ2-7; 14 nucleotides agree with TRBD2. CDR1 and CDR2 from the germline V gene are LNHDA and SQIVND (reference sequence). Losses at the gene ends were 3 bases for V and 6 bases for J; bases not matched to a gene: 4. CDR3 length: 15 residues. CDR3 nucleotides: TGTGCCAGTAGTATCGGACTAGCGGGGGGCGTCGAGCAGTACTTC. It specifies CASSIGLAGGVEQYF.

V and J are TRBV28 and TRBJ2-6; D might be TRBD1 (6 bases). From germline, CDR1 is MDHEN and CDR2 SYDVKM. The CDR3 spans 14 residues. V was clipped by 6 bases and J by 4 bases, with 10 bases between them. CDR3 nucleotide sequence: TGTGCCAGCAGGGGGGCAGTGGGGGCCAACGTCCTGACTTTC. Its protein is CASRGAVGANVLTF.

This clone was observed a single time. The V call is TRBV30, the J call TRBJ2-7; perhaps TRBD1 as D (6 bases). Germline V gene sequence: CDR1 GTSNPN, CDR2 SVGIG (reference sequence). CDR3 length equals 15 residues. V was trimmed by 1 base and J by 5 bases, leaving 18 bases between them. CDR3 DNA sequence: TGTGCCTGGAGTGAAGGGGGATTAGGAGCCCACGAGCAGTACTTC. Its protein product is CAWSEGGLGAHEQYF.

The chain recombines TRBV18 with TRBJ1-6; D not certain. The CDR3 is made up of 16 amino acids. Per the germline V gene, CDR1 is KGHSH and CDR2 is LQKENI. Trimming took off 6 bases at V and 8 bases at J, with 20 bases between the two ends. The CDR3, as DNA: TGTGCCAGCTCCCGTTCGACTGTTCCCGGGGATTCACCCCTCCACTTT. It is translated as CASSRSTVPGDSPLHF.

CDR3: CASSAPGQGSTEAFF. The CDR3 DNA sequence: TGTGCCAGCAGCGCTCCGGGACAGGGCTCTACTGAAGCTTTCTTT. This rearrangement joins TRBV2 to TRBJ1-1, with 9 nucleotides matching TRBD1. CDR1 and CDR2 from the germline V gene are SNHLY and FYNNEI. Unmatched junction bases numbered 10, after V lost 6 bases and J lost 5 bases. The CDR3 is made up of 15 amino acids. The variable domain in full, with the rest retrieved from reference TRBV2 and TRBJ1-1, is EPEVTQTPSHQVTQMGQEVILRCVPISNHLYFYWYRQILGQKVEFLVSFYNNEISEKSEIFDDQFSVERPDGSNFTLKIRSTKLEDSAMYFCASSAPGQGSTEAFFGQGTRLTVV.

J is TRBJ2-1 and V is TRBV6-5, with 9 bases that match TRBD1. There are 16 residues in the CDR3. Trimming cost V 0 bases and J 7 bases; bases outside gene matches: 7. CDR1 is MNHEY, CDR2 SVGAGI, per germline. CDR3 in DNA: TGTGCCAGCAGTTACTCGACAGGGGGAGGGTGGAATGAGCAGTTCTTC. Protein sequence: CASSYSTGGGWNEQFF.

The genes are TRBV19 and TRBJ1-3; D may be TRBD1 (6 bases). With 4 bases removed from V and 0 bases from J, the gap between germline ends came to 10 bases. Germline V CDR1 and CDR2: LNHDA, SQIVND (reference sequence). This CDR3 spans 15 amino acids. CDR3 protein: CASSNGQLSGNTIYF. In nucleotides, the CDR3 is TGTGCCAGTAGTAACGGACAGCTCTCTGGAAACACCATATATTTT. Drawing the rest from reference TRBV19 and TRBJ1-3, the complete variable domain is DGGITQSPKYLFRKEGQNVTLSCEQNLNHDAMYWYRQDPGQGLRLIYYSQIVNDFQKGDIAEGYSVSREKKESFPLTVTSAQKNPTAFYLCASSNGQLSGNTIYFGEGSWLTVV.

The chain employs TRBV12-5 and TRBJ2-1, with 9 positions matching TRBD1. Trimming took 5 bases from V and 10 from J; bases not matched to a gene: 21. CDR1 LGHNT and CDR2 FRNRAP come from the germline V gene. This CDR3 contains 18 residues. The CDR3 bases are TGTGCTAGTGGTCTTTACGCCGCCGGGACAGGGAGGACTTGGGAGCAGTTCTTC. It yields the protein CASGLYAAGTGRTWEQFF.

This clone was seen only once. The rearrangement uses TRBV12-5 and TRBJ1-2; 7 bases fit TRBD1. The CDR3 has 17 residues. V shed 0 bases and J 4 bases; nucleotides not matched to a gene: 11. Germline V gene data show CDR1 as LGHNT and CDR2 as FRNRAP. The CDR3 loop reads CASGLVLAQGVPYGYTF. The CDR3 region has the DNA TGTGCTAGTGGTTTGGTACTGGCGCAGGGGGTTCCCTATGGCTACACCTTC.

The chain carries TRBV7-8 and TRBJ1-5; D is undetermined. V was pared by 3 bases and J by 7 bases, with 10 bases between. Germline V lookup: CDR1 SGHVS, CDR2 FQNEAQ. The CDR3 length is 13 residues. CDR3: CASSFGVDQPQHF. In DNA form, the CDR3 reads TGTGCCAGCAGCTTCGGGGTGGACCAGCCCCAGCATTTT.

V and J are TRBV5-5 and TRBJ1-5; 10 bases agree with TRBD1. CDR3 length: 16 amino acids. The germline V gene has CDR1 SGHKS and CDR2 YYEKEE (reference sequence). The V and J ends lost 4 bases and 6 bases, in that order; junction bases with no gene match: 10. The DNA of the CDR3 is TGTGCCAGCAGCGAGAGGGACAGGGGCTCCTTTCAGCCCCAGCATTTT. Its translation: CASSERDRGSFQPQHF. The full variable domain, in which reference TRBV5-5 and TRBJ1-5 provide the parts outside the CDR3, is DAGVTQSPTHLIKTRGQQVTLRCSPISGHKSVSWYQQVLGQGPQFIFQYYEKEERGRGNFPDRFSARQFPNYSSELNVNALLLGDSALYLCASSERDRGSFQPQHFGDGTRLSIL.